These T cell receptor beta chains were read from a single sample in a study of shared clonotypes between healthy human individuals. The protocol was immunoSEQ multiplex PCR, while the TCRdb copy is restricted to in-frame clones and leaves out a portion. The sample lists approximately 2.5 million clones; roughly nine tenths were seen once. The specimen was naive CD4+ T cells sorted from blood. The receptors were sampled from a man between 18 and 35 years old in good health. Both conserved end residues are part of each CDR3. D genes are given only for firm matches. Rows may omit the clone size; those that give it use once, few, many or a size class.

v_gene	j_gene	d_gene	abundance	CDR3nt	CDR3aa
TRBV30	TRBJ1-6	TRBD1	-	TGTGCCTGGAGTACAGGGGGTAATTCACCCCTCCACTTT	CAWSTGGNSPLHF
TRBV7-9	TRBJ1-1	-	-	TGTGCCAGCAGCTCTACCCTAGACACCCCTGAAGCTTTCTTT	CASSSTLDTPEAFF
TRBV18	TRBJ2-5	-	-	TGTGCCAGCTCACGCGGACAGCAAGAGACCCAGTACTTC	CASSRGQQETQYF
TRBV4-1	TRBJ2-1	TRBD1	-	TGCGCCAGCAGCCTGGGTCCAGGGGGAAAGGATGAGCAGTTCTTC	CASSLGPGGKDEQFF
TRBV6-1	TRBJ1-1	-	-	TGTGCCAGCAGTTGGGGGATGAACACTGAAGCTTTCTTT	CASSWGMNTEAFF
TRBV7-7	TRBJ2-7	-	-	TGTGCTAGCAGCTTAGCGCCCGGGAAACCCTACGAGCAGTACTTC	CASSLAPGKPYEQYF
TRBV29-1	TRBJ1-4	-	-	TGCAGCGTTGAAGGCCTCCGGGACGGGGAAGGGGGAACTAATGAAAAACTGTTTTTT	CSVEGLRDGEGGTNEKLFF
TRBV19	TRBJ2-3	-	-	TGTGCCAGTAGTGTGAGGACAGACACAGATACGCAGTATTTT	CASSVRTDTDTQYF
TRBV15	TRBJ1-6	-	-	TGTGCCACCAGCAGAAGCCGGGCCTATAATTCACCCCTCCACTTT	CATSRSRAYNSPLHF
TRBV30	TRBJ1-6	-	-	TGTGCCTGGAGTTCCTACGCAGGGAAGGGGACAAATTCACCCCTCCACTTT	CAWSSYAGKGTNSPLHF
TRBV5-5	TRBJ2-5	-	once	TGTGCCAGCAGCGGCAGCTGGGAACGAGAGACCCAGTACTTC	CASSGSWERETQYF
TRBV27	TRBJ2-6	TRBD1	-	TGTGCCAGCAGTTTCTCGCGGACAGGGGGCGCCGATGGGGCCAACGTCCTGACTTTC	CASSFSRTGGADGANVLTF
TRBV7-7	TRBJ1-2	TRBD1	few	TGTGCTAGCAGCCTATGGGACAGAGTCTATGGCTACACCTTC	CASSLWDRVYGYTF
TRBV5-1	TRBJ1-1	TRBD1	-	TGCGCCAGCAGCGGGACAGTGAACACTGAAGCTTTCTTT	CASSGTVNTEAFF
TRBV7-9	TRBJ2-1	TRBD2	-	TGTGCCAGCAGGAACAAGGGGGGAAGACTAGCGGGGAACAATGAGCAGTTCTTC	CASRNKGGRLAGNNEQFF
TRBV19	TRBJ2-5	TRBD1	few	TGTGCCAGATTTATGCCTCGGGACAGAGGAGGAGAGACCCAGTACTTC	CARFMPRDRGGETQYF
TRBV25-1	TRBJ1-5	-	-	TGTGCCAGCAGGGAGACAGGCGAAGATCAGCCCCAGCATTTT	CASRETGEDQPQHF
TRBV7-2	TRBJ2-1	TRBD2	few	TGTGCCAGCAGCTTAGCGTATGGCGGGAGTTACAATGAGCAGTTCTTC	CASSLAYGGSYNEQFF
TRBV5-1	TRBJ1-2	TRBD1	-	TGCGCCAGCAGCCCTTCCCAACAGGGGTCCGGCTATGGCTACACCTTC	CASSPSQQGSGYGYTF
TRBV9	TRBJ2-5	-	-	TGTGCCAGCAGCGTTGGGACCCTCCAAGAGGTCCAGTACTTC	CASSVGTLQEVQYF
TRBV7-9	TRBJ2-1	-	once	TGTGCCAGCAGCACCGGACTGGGCGAAGGGAATGAGCAGTTCTTC	CASSTGLGEGNEQFF
TRBV19	TRBJ1-5	-	-	TGTGCCAGTACCCCTTCAGGGAACGGGAATCAGCCCCAGCATTTT	CASTPSGNGNQPQHF
TRBV11-2	TRBJ2-7	TRBD1	-	TGTGCCAGCAGCTTCTCCGGTGGAGGGACAGGGATGTACGAGCAGTACTTC	CASSFSGGGTGMYEQYF
TRBV10-3	TRBJ1-2	-	-	TGTGCCATCGGGCGGGGCTACGAGGACTATGGCTACACCTTC	CAIGRGYEDYGYTF
TRBV6-5	TRBJ1-2	TRBD1	-	TGTGCCAGCAGTTACTCGACAGGGGCCAATGGCTACACCTTC	CASSYSTGANGYTF
TRBV6-1	TRBJ2-1	-	-	TGTGCCAGCAGGGACCGGGGTGCACCGTTCTTC	CASRDRGAPFF
TRBV28	TRBJ1-4	-	-	TGTGCCAGCAGTCCATTGGGACTGTCTAATGAAAAACTGTTTTTT	CASSPLGLSNEKLFF
TRBV6-1	TRBJ2-3	TRBD1	once	TGTGCCAGCTTTTACGGGACAGTTAGCACAGATACGCAGTATTTT	CASFYGTVSTDTQYF
TRBV27	TRBJ2-5	-	-	TGTGCCAGCAGCCCGGGACTTGTAGACGGGGAGACCCAGTACTTC	CASSPGLVDGETQYF
TRBV28	TRBJ2-3	TRBD2	-	TGTGCCAGCAGTTCCTCGACTAGCACCACAGATACGCAGTATTTT	CASSSSTSTTDTQYF
TRBV14	TRBJ2-2	-	few	TGTGCCAGTAGGGATTCCGGGGAGCTGTTTTTT	CASRDSGELFF